This note documents a single T cell receptor (beta chain) sequence. The antigen remains unidentified. The sample is drawn from a study of vaccination and CD4 T cells after COVID-19. The CDR3 is made up of 15 amino acids. Trimming removed 5 bases from V and 2 bases from J; junction bases left unmatched: 7. Germline CDR1 reads SNHLY; CDR2 reads FYNNEI. Sequenced with the Oncomine TCR Beta short-read assay was DNA taken from cultured CD4+ T cells. TCRdb reprocessed the PCR reads via MiXCR and lists one record per CDR3 protein. The top ten hold over 3.5% of the sample, which has approximately 16,000 distinct CDR3 sequences, about 56% seen once. Regarding treatment: approximately 9-day PBMC culture with coronavirus spike peptide pools or control peptides (ViraFEST assay). Peptide pools at about 9.7 ug/ml and IL-2 at around 10 IU/ml were added to cultures of a few million PBMCs per well.

The chain employs TRBV2 and TRBJ2-3, with TRBD2 matching over 7 bases. The sample consisted of CD4+ T cells from blood, cultured in vitro, taken before SARS-CoV-2 vaccination. The clonotype originates from a human donor who had recovered from COVID-19. The CDR3 sequence: CASSQRGLYTDTQYF. The CDR3, as DNA: TGTGCCAGCAGTCAGCGGGGCCTATACACAGATACGCAGTATTTT.